These 20 T cell receptor beta chains were sequenced from one sample in a study of T cell changes during pregnancy in multiple sclerosis. Clones were sequenced by immunoSEQ multiplex PCR, and TCRdb holds only the in-frame ones, with some missing. Among about 49,000 clones listed, around 95% were seen once. The source material was CD8+ T cells from peripheral blood mononuclear cells, sampled in the first trimester of pregnancy. The source of these receptors is a female donor with multiple sclerosis, enrolled in a pregnancy study.

The chain has TRBV7-2 and TRBJ2-1; 7 bases agree with TRBD1. Germline V CDR1 and CDR2: SGHTA, FQGNSA. Trimming at V came to 6 bases and at J to 0 bases, leaving 14 bases not matched to a gene. The CDR3 is 18 amino acids. CDR3 nucleotides: TGTGCCAGCAGGGCTACTCGACAGGGCTGGAGCTCCTACAATGAGCAGTTCTTC. Translated: CASRATRQGWSSYNEQFF.

This clone was observed once. The rearrangement joins TRBV28 to TRBJ1-1, with D possibly TRBD1 on 6 matching bases. Germline CDR1 and CDR2: MDHEN and SYDVKM. Deletions cut 4 bases from V and 4 bases from J, with 16 bases between. The CDR3 covers 15 residues. The DNA of the CDR3 is TGTGCCAGCAGTTGGGGGGGCAGGGAGGGCACTGAAGCTTTCTTT. Its protein product is CASSWGGREGTEAFF.

This sequence joins TRBV6-1 and TRBJ2-7, with D possibly being TRBD1 (5 bases). V gave up 6 bases and J gave up 1 base, with 13 bases separating them. The length of the CDR3 is 14 residues. CDR1 MNHNS and CDR2 SASEGT come from the germline V gene. In DNA, the CDR3 is TGTGCCAGCAGAATCCAGGGTATTTCCTACGAGCAGTACTTC. Protein product: CASRIQGISYEQYF.

The sample holds one count of this clone. The chain couples TRBV4-2 to TRBJ1-3; no firm D call. Germline V lookup: CDR1 LGHNA, CDR2 YNFKEQ. V was clipped by 0 bases and J by 0 bases, with 9 bases between them. CDR3 size: 16 residues. This chain's CDR3 is CASSQDFRGSGNTIYF. The CDR3 nucleotides are TGTGCCAGCAGCCAAGATTTTAGAGGCTCTGGAAACACCATATATTTT.

The gene calls are TRBV11-2 and TRBJ1-5; D gene uncertain. The CDR3 covers 15 residues. CDR1 SGHAT and CDR2 FQNNGV come from the germline V gene. The ends were cut back, 2 bases at V and 5 bases at J, with 13 bases in the middle. CDR3 residues: CASSLSYSYDQPQHF. The CDR3 nucleotides read TGTGCCAGCAGCTTATCTTACAGCTATGATCAGCCCCAGCATTTT.

The CDR3 DNA sequence: TGCGCCAGCAGCTTGGGGACAGGACGGCGGGAAAAACTGTTTTTT. Encoded protein: CASSLGTGRREKLFF. The genes are TRBV5-1 and TRBJ1-4; the match to TRBD1 covers 7 bases. The CDR3 has 15 residues. The trim removed 0 bases at V and 8 bases at J, leaving 7 bases unmatched. Looked up from germline, CDR1 is SGHRS and CDR2 is YFSETQ.

This clone showed up just a few times. This chain links TRBV7-9 with TRBJ2-2, with D possibly TRBD1 on 6 matching bases. Trimming pared 5 bases from V and 3 bases from J, leaving 16 bases between. The CDR3 has 16 amino acids. Germline V gives CDR1 SEHNR, CDR2 FQNEAQ (reference sequence). CDR3 in amino acids: CASSTISGEDTGELFF. The CDR3 DNA sequence: TGTGCCAGCAGCACCATCTCAGGGGAAGACACCGGGGAGCTGTTTTTT.

A few counts support this clone. The V and J genes are TRBV19 and TRBJ1-1; 8 bases are shared with TRBD1. Per germline, CDR1 LNHDA and CDR2 SQIVND (reference sequence). The CDR3 spans 13 residues. V trimming: 5 bases; J trimming: 5 bases; junction bases outside the gene matches: 4. The DNA for the CDR3 is TGTGCCAGTAGTGCCGGGACAGGAACTGAAGCTTTCTTT. Translated, it gives CASSAGTGTEAFF. Filled out from reference TRBV19 and TRBJ1-1, the complete variable domain reads DGGITQSPKYLFRKEGQNVTLSCEQNLNHDAMYWYRQDPGQGLRLIYYSQIVNDFQKGDIAEGYSVSREKKESFPLTVTSAQKNPTAFYLCASSAGTGTEAFFGQGTRLTVV.

The chain couples TRBV27 to TRBJ2-3, with 8 bases fitting TRBD2. CDR3 size: 17 residues. With 7 bases clipped from V and 5 bases from J, the junction kept 17 bases outside the gene matches. The germline V gene encodes CDR1 MNHEY and CDR2 SMNVEV (reference sequence). This CDR3 is CASNPIAGLPRQDTQYF. The CDR3 DNA reads TGTGCCAGCAATCCTATAGCGGGACTCCCCAGGCAAGATACGCAGTATTTT.

This chain links TRBV5-6 with TRBJ2-7; TRBD1 matches 7 bases. The V and J ends lost 0 bases and 6 bases, in that order; junction bases with no gene match: 3. The V gene's germline CDR1 is SGHDT and CDR2 YYEEEE. This CDR3 has 13 amino acids. The CDR3 loop is CASSLGGTAEQYF. The CDR3 DNA reads TGTGCCAGCAGCTTGGGGGGGACAGCCGAGCAGTACTTC.

This chain connects TRBV9 to TRBJ1-2, with a possible D match to TRBD1 (6 bases). The CDR3 loop spans 14 amino acids. The ends were cut back, 3 bases at V and 4 bases at J, with 13 bases in the middle. Germline assignment: CDR1 SGDLS and CDR2 YYNGEE. CDR3 nucleotides: TGTGCCAGCAGCGCCAGATCGACAGGCTATGGCTACACCTTC. Its translation is CASSARSTGYGYTF.

The chain joins TRBV7-2 to TRBJ2-2, with 9 bases identical to TRBD2. Germline V gene sequence: CDR1 SGHTA, CDR2 FQGNSA. The CDR3 totals 18 residues. The ends lost 3 bases at V and 1 base at J; junction bases unmatched: 9. As DNA, the CDR3 is TGTGCCAGCAGCTTTCAGGGTAGCGGGAGAGGGAACACCGGGGAGCTGTTTTTT. Residues: CASSFQGSGRGNTGELFF.

This clone was seen just once. This chain uses TRBV4-3 with TRBJ2-7; D is perhaps TRBD2 (6 bases). V was clipped by 0 bases and J by 3 bases, with 12 bases between them. The germline V gene has CDR1 LGHNA and CDR2 YSLEER. The CDR3 loop spans 15 amino acids. The CDR3 coding sequence is TGCGCCAGCAGCCAAGAGGAGGGGTCCAGCTACGAGCAGTACTTC. This translates into CASSQEEGSSYEQYF.

Concerning this clone: At the DNA level, this CDR3 is encoded by other sequences in the same sample as well. The chain carries TRBV4-1 and TRBJ2-7, with 11 bases identical to TRBD1. The CDR3 spans 14 residues. The V gene end was trimmed by 4 bases and the J gene end by 2 bases; junction bases not matched to a gene: 1. Germline CDR1 MGHRA, CDR2 YSYEKL. This chain's CDR3 is CASSLGQGAYEQYF. CDR3 nucleotides: TGCGCCAGCAGCCTGGGACAGGGGGCCTACGAGCAGTACTTC.

The chain uses TRBV5-1 and TRBJ2-1; 10 nucleotides align to TRBD2. The CDR3 length is 16 residues. Germline trimming cut 0 bases from V and 2 bases from J; bases unmatched to any gene: 2. Germline V gene sequence: CDR1 SGHRS, CDR2 YFSETQ. DNA of the CDR3: TGCGCCAGCAGCTTGGCTAGCGGGAGTGCCTACAATGAGCAGTTCTTC. Translated: CASSLASGSAYNEQFF.

V usage is TRBV7-6 and J usage is TRBJ2-7; possible D gene TRBD2, 6 bases. Per germline, CDR1 SGHVS and CDR2 FNYEAQ. Deletions cut 5 bases from V and 2 bases from J, with 13 bases between. CDR3 size: 14 residues. The CDR3 region has the DNA TGTGCCAGCAGCCCACGGGCTAGCGCCTACGAGCAGTACTTC. Amino acids: CASSPRASAYEQYF.

This chain connects TRBV27 to TRBJ1-1; maybe TRBD1 (6 bases). With 0 bases removed from V and 4 bases from J, the gap between germline ends came to 15 bases. CDR1 and CDR2 from the germline V gene are MNHEY and SMNVEV (reference sequence). The CDR3 is made up of 16 amino acids. The CDR3 is CASSLSVRGPFTEAFF. CDR3 bases: TGTGCCAGCAGTTTATCCGTCAGGGGTCCCTTCACTGAAGCTTTCTTT.

This chain's CDR3 is CASSQDQWGRSEAFF. The DNA of the CDR3 is TGCGCCAGCAGCCAAGACCAATGGGGGCGCTCTGAAGCTTTCTTT. The chain links TRBV4-1 to TRBJ1-1, with D maybe TRBD1 (6 bases). V lost 0 bases and J 6 bases, leaving 14 bases between the germline ends. The V gene's germline CDR1 is MGHRA and CDR2 YSYEKL. This CDR3 comprises 15 residues.

CDR3 loop: CASSVRDTNQPQHF. The CDR3 DNA sequence: TGTGCCAGCAGTGTCCGGGACACCAATCAGCCCCAGCATTTT. The V and J genes are TRBV27 and TRBJ1-5, with a possible D match to TRBD1 (6 bases). Trimming left V 5 bases short and J 3 bases short, with 11 bases between. Germline CDR1 and CDR2: MNHEY and SMNVEV (reference sequence). This CDR3 comprises 14 residues.

The chain carries TRBV21-1 and TRBJ1-1. TRBV21-1 counts as a pseudogene. The CDR3 runs to 10 residues. The CDR3 coding sequence is TGTGCCAGCTCTTCCACTGAAGCTTTCTTT. Translation: CASSSTEAFF.